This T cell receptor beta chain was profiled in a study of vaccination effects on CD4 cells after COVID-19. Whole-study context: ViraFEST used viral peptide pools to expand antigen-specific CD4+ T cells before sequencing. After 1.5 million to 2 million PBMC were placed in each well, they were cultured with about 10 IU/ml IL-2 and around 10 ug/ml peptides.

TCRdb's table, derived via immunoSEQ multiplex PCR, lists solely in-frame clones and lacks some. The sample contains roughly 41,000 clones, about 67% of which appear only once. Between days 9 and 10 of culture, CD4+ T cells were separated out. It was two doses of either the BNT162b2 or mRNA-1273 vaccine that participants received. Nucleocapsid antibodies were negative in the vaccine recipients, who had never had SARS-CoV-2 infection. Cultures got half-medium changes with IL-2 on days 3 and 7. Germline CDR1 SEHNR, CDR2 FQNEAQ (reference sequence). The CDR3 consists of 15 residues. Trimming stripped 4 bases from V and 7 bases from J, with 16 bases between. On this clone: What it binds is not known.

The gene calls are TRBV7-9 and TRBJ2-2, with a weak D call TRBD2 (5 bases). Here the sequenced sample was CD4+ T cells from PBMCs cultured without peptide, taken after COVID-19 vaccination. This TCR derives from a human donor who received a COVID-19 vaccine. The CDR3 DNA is TGTGCCAGCAGCTCCCCGGGGAACATCAACGGGGAGCTGTTTTTT. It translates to CASSSPGNINGELFF.